Listed below are T cell receptor beta chains from one sample, sequenced in a study of response to subunit inactivated influenza vaccine. MiXCR, run by TCRdb on the RT-PCR reads, gives a single entry per CDR3 protein. The data hold over 400,000 distinct CDR3 sequences, with roughly 13% observed a single time. Source: PBMCs from blood, taken about 40 days after vaccination. The receptors shown here come from a man in his fifties or sixties who received an inactivated influenza vaccine. CDR3s include the opening cysteine and the closing phenylalanine or tryptophan. A D gene is named only where the DNA matches it firmly. Size is stated for part of the rows, as once, few or many counts, or as a class when the clone is expanded.

v_gene,d_gene,j_gene,abundance,CDR3nt,CDR3aa
TRBV29-1,TRBD1,TRBJ1-2,few,TGCAGCGTTGGACAGGGGGAAGGGAACTATGGCTACACCTTC,CSVGQGEGNYGYTF
TRBV20-1,-,TRBJ2-7,many,TGCAGTGCTTCTTCGATACCCTACGAGCAGTACTTC,CSASSIPYEQYF
TRBV4-2,-,TRBJ2-2,many,TGTGCCAGCAGCCCCTCAAGCCCGAACACCGGGGAGCTGTTTTTT,CASSPSSPNTGELFF
TRBV20-1,-,TRBJ2-7,many,TGCAGTGCTGTTCAGAAACCTTCCTACGAGCAGTACTTC,CSAVQKPSYEQYF
TRBV11-2,TRBD1,TRBJ1-5,many,TGTGCCAGCGGACAGGCACACAATCAGCCCCAGCATTTT,CASGQAHNQPQHF
TRBV6-5,-,TRBJ2-4,-,TGTGCCAGCAGTTCCACTTTAGCCAAAAACATTCAGTACTTC,CASSSTLAKNIQYF
TRBV24-1,-,TRBJ2-3,few,TGTGCCACCAGTGATTTACGGCCGGGGAGCACAGATACGCAGTATTTT,CATSDLRPGSTDTQYF
TRBV5-1,-,TRBJ1-2,-,TGCGCCAGCAGCCCTCTCATTGCAGGGAGCGATGGCTACACCTTC,CASSPLIAGSDGYTF
TRBV29-1,TRBD1,TRBJ2-7,-,TGCAGCGTCGCCAGGGGGACAGGGAGGAACGAGCAGTACTTC,CSVARGTGRNEQYF
TRBV5-1,-,TRBJ2-4,-,TGCGCCAGCAGCTTCGGGGATACCAAAAACATTCAGTACTTC,CASSFGDTKNIQYF
TRBV5-1,TRBD1,TRBJ1-2,-,TGCGCCAGCAGCGGGACAGGGGGCGCGCCGTCCTATGGCTACACCTTC,CASSGTGGAPSYGYTF
TRBV6-5,-,TRBJ2-1,many,TGTGCCAGCAGTTACCTCGGGGGAGGTAATGAGCAGTTCTTC,CASSYLGGGNEQFF
TRBV5-1,-,TRBJ1-5,many,TGCGCCAGCAGCTTGGTGTCGCGCAGGGTTAAACAGCCCCAGCATTTT,CASSLVSRRVKQPQHF
TRBV18,-,TRBJ2-1,-,TGTGCCAGCTCACCGTTCCAACCAGACAATGAGCAGTTCTTC,CASSPFQPDNEQFF
TRBV28,-,TRBJ1-1,-,TGTGCCAGCAGCCGCGACTGGGAGGACACTGAAGCTTTCTTT,CASSRDWEDTEAFF
TRBV12-3/TRBV12-4,-,TRBJ1-1,many,TGTGCCAGCGGCCCCAACAGCAGGAACACTGAAGCTTTCTTT,CASGPNSRNTEAFF